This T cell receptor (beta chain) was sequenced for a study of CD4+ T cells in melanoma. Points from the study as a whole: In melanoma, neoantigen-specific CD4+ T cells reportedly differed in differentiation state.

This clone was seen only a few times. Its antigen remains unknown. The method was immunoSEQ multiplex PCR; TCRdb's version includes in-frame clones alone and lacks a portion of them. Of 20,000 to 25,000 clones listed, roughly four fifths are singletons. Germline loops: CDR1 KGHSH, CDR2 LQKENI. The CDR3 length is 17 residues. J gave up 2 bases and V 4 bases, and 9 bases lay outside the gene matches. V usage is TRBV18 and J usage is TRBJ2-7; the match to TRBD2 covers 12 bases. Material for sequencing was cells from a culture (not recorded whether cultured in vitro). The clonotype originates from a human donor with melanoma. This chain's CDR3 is CASSLNSGLAGTYEQYF. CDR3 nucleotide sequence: TGTGCCAGCTCACTTAACTCTGGACTAGCGGGGACCTACGAGCAGTACTTC. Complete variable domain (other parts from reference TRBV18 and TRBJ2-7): NAGVMQNPRHLVRRRGQEARLRCSPMKGHSHVYWYRQLPEEGLKFMVYLQKENIIDESGMPKERFSAEFPKEGPSILRIQQVVRGDSAAYFCASSLNSGLAGTYEQYFGPGTRLTVT.